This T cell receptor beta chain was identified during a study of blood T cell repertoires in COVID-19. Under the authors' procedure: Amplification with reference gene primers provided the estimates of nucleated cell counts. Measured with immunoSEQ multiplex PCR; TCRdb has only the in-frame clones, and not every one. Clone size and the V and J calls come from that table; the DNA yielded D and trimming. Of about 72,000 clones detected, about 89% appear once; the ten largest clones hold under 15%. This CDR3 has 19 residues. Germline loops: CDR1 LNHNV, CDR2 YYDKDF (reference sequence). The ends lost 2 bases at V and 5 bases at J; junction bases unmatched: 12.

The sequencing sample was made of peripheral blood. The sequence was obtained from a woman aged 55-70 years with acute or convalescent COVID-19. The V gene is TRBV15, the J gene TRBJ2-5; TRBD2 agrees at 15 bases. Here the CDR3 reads CATSRTTPGLAGGMETQYF. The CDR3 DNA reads TGTGCCACCAGCAGAACAACTCCGGGACTAGCGGGGGGTATGGAGACCCAGTACTTC. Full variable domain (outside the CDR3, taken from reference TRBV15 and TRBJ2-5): DAMVIQNPRYQVTQFGKPVTLSCSQTLNHNVMYWYQQKSSQAPKLLFHYYDKDFNNEADTPDNFQSRRPNTSFCFLDIRSPGLGDTAMYLCATSRTTPGLAGGMETQYFGPGTRLLVL.